These T cell receptor beta chains were read from a single sample in a study of cytotoxic CD8 clonotypes in ibrutinib-treated CLL. Profiling relied on immunoSEQ multiplex PCR, and the TCRdb table lists in-frame clones only, not all of them. The repertoire holds approximately 300,000 clones, with approximately 80% as singletons. Specimen: PBMCs, collected before ibrutinib treatment. Receptors were obtained from a human donor with chronic lymphocytic leukemia. Both conserved end residues are part of each CDR3. D genes are given only for firm matches. Rows may omit the clone size; those that give it use once, few, many or a size class.

abundance: NA; j_gene: TRBJ2-1; d_gene: TRBD2; v_gene: TRBV25-1; CDR3aa: CASSGGLARDVEQFF; CDR3nt: TGTGCCAGCAGTGGAGGACTAGCGAGAGACGTTGAGCAGTTCTTC
abundance: once; j_gene: TRBJ2-1; d_gene: NA; v_gene: TRBV7-4; CDR3aa: CASSWASRNEQFF; CDR3nt: TGTGCCAGCAGCTGGGCGAGTCGCAATGAGCAGTTCTTC
abundance: NA; j_gene: TRBJ2-3; d_gene: NA; v_gene: TRBV27; CDR3aa: CASRYSWSPDTQYF; CDR3nt: TGTGCCAGCAGATATAGCTGGAGCCCAGATACGCAGTATTTT
abundance: NA; j_gene: TRBJ2-3; d_gene: TRBD2; v_gene: TRBV15; CDR3aa: CATSRDLRLAGVSNTQYF; CDR3nt: TGTGCCACCAGCAGGGACCTAAGACTAGCGGGAGTCTCGAATACGCAGTATTTT
abundance: NA; j_gene: TRBJ2-2; d_gene: NA; v_gene: TRBV28; CDR3aa: CASKYSDNTGELFF; CDR3nt: TGTGCCAGCAAGTACAGCGATAACACCGGGGAGCTGTTTTTT
abundance: NA; j_gene: TRBJ2-3; d_gene: NA; v_gene: TRBV7-9; CDR3aa: CASSLGWDTDTQYF; CDR3nt: TGTGCCAGCAGCTTGGGGTGGGACACAGATACGCAGTATTTT
abundance: NA; j_gene: TRBJ1-3; d_gene: NA; v_gene: TRBV30; CDR3aa: CAYGGYGNTIYF; CDR3nt: TGTGCCTATGGGGGGTACGGAAACACCATATATTTT
abundance: few; j_gene: TRBJ2-1; d_gene: TRBD1; v_gene: TRBV11-2; CDR3aa: CASSLAGQGIPLNEQFF; CDR3nt: TGTGCCAGCAGCTTAGCAGGACAGGGGATCCCTCTCAATGAGCAGTTCTTC
abundance: NA; j_gene: TRBJ2-7; d_gene: TRBD2; v_gene: TRBV5-6; CDR3aa: CASSTRTSGRVYEQYF; CDR3nt: TGTGCCAGCAGCACAAGGACTAGCGGGAGAGTATACGAGCAGTACTTC
abundance: NA; j_gene: TRBJ1-2; d_gene: NA; v_gene: TRBV13; CDR3aa: CASSGPAGHYGYTF; CDR3nt: TGTGCCAGCAGCGGACCCGCGGGGCACTATGGCTACACCTTC
abundance: NA; j_gene: TRBJ1-1; d_gene: TRBD1; v_gene: TRBV5-1; CDR3aa: CASRNRGGDTEAFF; CDR3nt: TGCGCCAGCAGAAACAGGGGAGGGGACACTGAAGCTTTCTTT
abundance: NA; j_gene: TRBJ2-7; d_gene: TRBD2; v_gene: TRBV27; CDR3aa: CASSPTSGRLYEQYF; CDR3nt: TGTGCCAGCAGCCCGACTAGCGGGAGGTTATACGAGCAGTACTTC
abundance: once; j_gene: TRBJ2-5; d_gene: TRBD1; v_gene: TRBV6-5; CDR3aa: CASSLGQNQETQYF; CDR3nt: TGTGCCAGCAGTTTGGGACAGAACCAAGAGACCCAGTACTTC
abundance: NA; j_gene: TRBJ2-7; d_gene: NA; v_gene: TRBV5-4; CDR3aa: CASSRASSYEQYF; CDR3nt: TGTGCCAGCAGCAGGGCAAGTTCCTACGAGCAGTACTTC
abundance: few; j_gene: TRBJ2-7; d_gene: NA; v_gene: TRBV7-3; CDR3aa: CASSPRDVGLNEQYF; CDR3nt: TGTGCCAGCAGCCCCCGGGACGTCGGTCTAAACGAGCAGTACTTC
abundance: few; j_gene: TRBJ1-1; d_gene: NA; v_gene: TRBV5-1; CDR3aa: CASSLVVGSPNTEAFF; CDR3nt: TGCGCCAGCAGCTTGGTTGTTGGCAGTCCGAACACTGAAGCTTTCTTT
abundance: few; j_gene: TRBJ1-1; d_gene: TRBD1; v_gene: TRBV19; CDR3aa: CASRFVQGATEAFF; CDR3nt: TGTGCCAGTAGGTTCGTTCAGGGGGCCACTGAAGCTTTCTTT
abundance: NA; j_gene: TRBJ2-7; d_gene: TRBD1; v_gene: TRBV7-2; CDR3aa: CASSPRPRDSTYEQYF; CDR3nt: TGTGCCAGCAGCCCCCGCCCCCGGGACAGCACCTACGAGCAGTACTTC
abundance: NA; j_gene: TRBJ2-1; d_gene: NA; v_gene: TRBV4-2; CDR3aa: CASSQDWALRSEQFF; CDR3nt: TGTGCCAGCAGCCAAGATTGGGCTCTCCGAAGTGAGCAGTTCTTC
abundance: NA; j_gene: TRBJ2-2; d_gene: NA; v_gene: TRBV4-1; CDR3aa: CASSKGQNTGELFF; CDR3nt: TGCGCCAGCAGCAAGGGACAGAACACCGGGGAGCTGTTTTTT
abundance: NA; j_gene: TRBJ1-4; d_gene: NA; v_gene: TRBV7-7; CDR3aa: CASSPSGRGGEKLFF; CDR3nt: TGTGCTAGCAGCCCCTCCGGCAGGGGCGGTGAAAAACTGTTTTTT
abundance: NA; j_gene: TRBJ1-1; d_gene: NA; v_gene: TRBV18; CDR3aa: CASSPSQLTEAFF; CDR3nt: TGTGCCAGCTCACCCTCACAACTAACTGAAGCTTTCTTT
abundance: few; j_gene: TRBJ2-3; d_gene: TRBD2; v_gene: TRBV11-2; CDR3aa: CASSFSGNQPRTDTQYF; CDR3nt: TGTGCCAGCAGCTTTAGCGGGAATCAACCGCGCACAGATACGCAGTATTTT
abundance: NA; j_gene: TRBJ2-7; d_gene: NA; v_gene: TRBV6-4; CDR3aa: CAIPRLGRTSSYEQYF; CDR3nt: TGTGCCATCCCACGTCTCGGGCGGACCAGCTCCTACGAGCAGTACTTC
abundance: NA; j_gene: TRBJ2-5; d_gene: TRBD1; v_gene: TRBV4-1; CDR3aa: CASSRGQDFETQYF; CDR3nt: TGCGCCAGCAGCCGAGGACAGGACTTCGAGACCCAGTACTTC
abundance: few; j_gene: TRBJ1-2; d_gene: NA; v_gene: TRBV5-6; CDR3aa: CASRGPRQNVIYGYTF; CDR3nt: TGTGCCAGCAGGGGACCGCGACAGAACGTAATCTATGGCTACACCTTC
abundance: NA; j_gene: TRBJ2-7; d_gene: NA; v_gene: TRBV27; CDR3aa: CASSPLVDPGGWYEQYF; CDR3nt: TGTGCCAGCAGTCCCCTAGTGGACCCAGGGGGGTGGTACGAGCAGTACTTC